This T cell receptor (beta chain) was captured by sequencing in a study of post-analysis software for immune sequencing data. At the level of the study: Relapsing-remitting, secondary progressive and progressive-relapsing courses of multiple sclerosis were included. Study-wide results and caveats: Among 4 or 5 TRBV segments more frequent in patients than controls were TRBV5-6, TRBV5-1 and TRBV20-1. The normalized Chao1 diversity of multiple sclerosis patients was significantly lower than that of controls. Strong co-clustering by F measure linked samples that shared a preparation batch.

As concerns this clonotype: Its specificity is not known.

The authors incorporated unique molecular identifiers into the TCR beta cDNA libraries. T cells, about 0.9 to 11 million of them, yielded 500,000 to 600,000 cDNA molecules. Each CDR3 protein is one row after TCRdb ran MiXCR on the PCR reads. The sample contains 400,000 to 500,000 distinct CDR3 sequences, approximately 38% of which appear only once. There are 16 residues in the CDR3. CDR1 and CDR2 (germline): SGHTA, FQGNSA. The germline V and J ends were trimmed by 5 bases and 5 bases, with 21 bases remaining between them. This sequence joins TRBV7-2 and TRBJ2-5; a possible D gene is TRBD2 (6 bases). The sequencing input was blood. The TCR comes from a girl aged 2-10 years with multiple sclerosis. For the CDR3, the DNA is TGTGCCAGCAGCCCCAGAGGACTAACATTAAGGGAGACCCAGTACTTC. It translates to CASSPRGLTLRETQYF.